The clone carrying this T cell receptor beta chain has a handful of counts. Its matching antigen is unknown. These data originate in a study of T-cell reconstitution after alpha-beta-depleted transplantation in children. Points from the study as a whole: Newly made T cells mostly supplied T-cell counts and diversity one year after transplant. Several hundred expanded graft clones reportedly supplied alpha-beta T cells about two months after transplant.

This CDR3 spans 15 amino acids. V lost 0 bases, J lost 10 bases, and 10 bases stayed unmatched. Germline V CDR1 and CDR2: SGHRS, YFSETQ. Preparation of the TCRbeta library used unique molecular identifiers. TCRdb reprocessed the PCR reads with MiXCR, giving one entry per CDR3 protein. The sample holds fewer than 750,000 distinct CDR3 sequences, about a quarter seen once. Sequencing used PBMCs, obtained before TCRalphabeta/CD19-depleted stem cell transplant. This sequence was found in a boy in the first two years of life with Wiskott-Aldrich syndrome, due to receive a stem cell transplant. The V gene is TRBV5-1, the J gene TRBJ2-1, with 7 bases lining up with TRBD2. The CDR3 nucleotides are TGCGCCAGCAGCTTGGCCCAGGCGGGAGCTGGAGAGCAGTTCTTC. As protein: CASSLAQAGAGEQFF.